In this sample, the clone carrying this TCR beta chain turned up once. Its cognate antigen is unknown. The data are from a study of blood T cells in healthy people across ages. The germline V gene encodes CDR1 DFQATT and CDR2 SNEGSKA (reference sequence). The CDR3 is 17 residues long. With 4 bases clipped from V and 5 bases from J, the junction kept 16 bases outside the gene matches. The study, taken as a whole, reports: TCR beta diversity tracked closely with naive T cell percentage. Researchers judged that diversity estimates from one million T cells fell short of true values.

Together with a sample-barcoded 5' primer, a J-beta primer mix was included in a second PCR lasting roughly 6 to 12 cycles. Template switching added a 12-random-nucleotide identifier to every cDNA molecule. From the 5' RACE reads, TCRdb called clonotypes with MiXCR, one entry per CDR3 protein. The sample includes about 1.1 million distinct CDR3 sequences, about two fifths of them seen just once. The sequenced material came from blood. V gene TRBV20-1 combines with J gene TRBJ1-2; TRBD1 agrees at 10 bases. This TCR came from a young man in good health. The CDR3 DNA reads TGCAGTGCTAAAGAGCCGGGACAGGGGTATCTAGGGTATGGCTACACCTTC. Amino acids: CSAKEPGQGYLGYGYTF.